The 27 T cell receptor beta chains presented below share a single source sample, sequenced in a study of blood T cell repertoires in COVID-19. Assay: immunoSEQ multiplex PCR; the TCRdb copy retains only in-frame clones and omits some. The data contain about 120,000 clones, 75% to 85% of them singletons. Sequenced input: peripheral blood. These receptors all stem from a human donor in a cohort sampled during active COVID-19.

DNA for the CDR3: TGTGCCAGCAGTGACCCGGGGGACGACGAGCAGTACTTC. As protein: CASSDPGDDEQYF. The chain links TRBV25-1 to TRBJ2-7; the D gene is possibly TRBD2 (6 bases). CDR3 size: 13 residues. V was shortened by 3 bases and J by 5 bases, with 11 bases between the two germline ends. CDR1 is MGHDK and CDR2 is SYGVNS in the germline V gene.

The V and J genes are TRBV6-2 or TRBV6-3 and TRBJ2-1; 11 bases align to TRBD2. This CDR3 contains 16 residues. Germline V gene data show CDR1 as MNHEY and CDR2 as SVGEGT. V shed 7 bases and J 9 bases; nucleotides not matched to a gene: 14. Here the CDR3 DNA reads TGTGCCAGCACCCCCCGTCTAGCGGGAGGTGGGACTGAGCAGTTCTTC. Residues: CASTPRLAGGGTEQFF.

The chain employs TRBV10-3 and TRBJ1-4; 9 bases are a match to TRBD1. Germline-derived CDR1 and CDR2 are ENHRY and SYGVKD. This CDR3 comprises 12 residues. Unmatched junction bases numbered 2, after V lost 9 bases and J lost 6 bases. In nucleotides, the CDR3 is TGTGCCATACAGGGGGCAGATGAAAAACTGTTTTTT. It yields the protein CAIQGADEKLFF.

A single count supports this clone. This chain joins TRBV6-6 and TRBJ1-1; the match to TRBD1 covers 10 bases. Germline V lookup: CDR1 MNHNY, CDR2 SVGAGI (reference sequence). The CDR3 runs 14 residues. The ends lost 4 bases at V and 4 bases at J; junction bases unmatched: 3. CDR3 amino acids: CASSSTGGGTEAFF. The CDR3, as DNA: TGTGCCAGCAGTTCGACAGGGGGCGGCACTGAAGCTTTCTTT.

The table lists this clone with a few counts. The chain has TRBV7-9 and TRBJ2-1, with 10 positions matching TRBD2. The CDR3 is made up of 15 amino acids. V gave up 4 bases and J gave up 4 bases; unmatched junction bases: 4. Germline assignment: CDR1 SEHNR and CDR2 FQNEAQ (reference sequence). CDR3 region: CASSSVAGGYNEQFF. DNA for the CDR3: TGTGCCAGCAGCTCAGTAGCGGGAGGATACAATGAGCAGTTCTTC.

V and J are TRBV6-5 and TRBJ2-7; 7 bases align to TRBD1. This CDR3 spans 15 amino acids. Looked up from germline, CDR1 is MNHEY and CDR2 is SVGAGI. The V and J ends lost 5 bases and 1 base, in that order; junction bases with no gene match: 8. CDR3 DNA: TGTGCCAGCAGTCTAAGGGGGCCTCCTTCCTACGAGCAGTACTTC. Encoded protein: CASSLRGPPSYEQYF.

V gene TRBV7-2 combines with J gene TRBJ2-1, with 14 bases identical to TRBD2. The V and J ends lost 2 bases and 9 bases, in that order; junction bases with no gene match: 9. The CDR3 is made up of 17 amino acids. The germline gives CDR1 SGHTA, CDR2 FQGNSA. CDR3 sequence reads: CASSLQPTSGRVSEQFF. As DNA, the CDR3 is TGTGCCAGCAGCTTACAACCGACTAGCGGGAGGGTTAGTGAGCAGTTCTTC.

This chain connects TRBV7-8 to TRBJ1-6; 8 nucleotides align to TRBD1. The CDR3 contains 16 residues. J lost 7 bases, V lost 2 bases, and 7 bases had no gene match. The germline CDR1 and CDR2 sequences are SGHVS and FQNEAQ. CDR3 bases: TGTGCCAGCAGCTTAAAGGGCAGGACAGGGAATTCACCCCTCCACTTT. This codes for CASSLKGRTGNSPLHF.

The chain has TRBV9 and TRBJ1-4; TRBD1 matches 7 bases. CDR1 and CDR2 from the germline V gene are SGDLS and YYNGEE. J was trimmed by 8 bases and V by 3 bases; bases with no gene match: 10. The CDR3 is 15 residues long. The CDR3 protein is CASSGATGEGEKLFF. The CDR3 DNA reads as TGTGCCAGCAGCGGAGCTACAGGGGAAGGAGAAAAACTGTTTTTT.

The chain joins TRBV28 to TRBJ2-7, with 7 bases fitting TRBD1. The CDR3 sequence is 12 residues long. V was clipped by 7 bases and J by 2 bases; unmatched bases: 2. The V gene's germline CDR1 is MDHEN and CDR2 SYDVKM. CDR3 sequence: CASMGQTYEQYF. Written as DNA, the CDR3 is TGTGCCAGCATGGGACAGACCTACGAGCAGTACTTC.

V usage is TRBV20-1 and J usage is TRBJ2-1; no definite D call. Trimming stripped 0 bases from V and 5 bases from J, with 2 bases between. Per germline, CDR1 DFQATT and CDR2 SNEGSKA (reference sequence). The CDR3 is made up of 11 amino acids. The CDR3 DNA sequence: TGCAGTGCTAGAGATAACAATGAGCAGTTCTTC. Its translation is CSARDNNEQFF.

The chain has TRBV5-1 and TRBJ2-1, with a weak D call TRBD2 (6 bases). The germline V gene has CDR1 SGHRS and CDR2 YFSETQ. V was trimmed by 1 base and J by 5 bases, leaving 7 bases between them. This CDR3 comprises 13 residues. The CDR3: CASSLPGDNEQFF. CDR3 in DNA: TGCGCCAGCAGCTTGCCGGGGGACAATGAGCAGTTCTTC.

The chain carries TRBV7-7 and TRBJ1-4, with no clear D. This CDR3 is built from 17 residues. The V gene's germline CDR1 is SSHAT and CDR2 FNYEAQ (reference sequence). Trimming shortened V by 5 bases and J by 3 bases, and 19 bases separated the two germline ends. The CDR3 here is CASSISGVGAANEKLFF. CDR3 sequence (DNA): TGTGCCAGCAGCATTAGCGGGGTGGGCGCGGCTAATGAAAAACTGTTTTTT. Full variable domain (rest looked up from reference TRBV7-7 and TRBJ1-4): GAGVSQSPRYKVTKRGQDVTLRCDPISSHATLYWYQQALGQGPEFLTYFNYEAQPDKSGLPSDRFSAERPEGSISTLTIQRTEQRDSAMYRCASSISGVGAANEKLFFGSGTQLSVL.

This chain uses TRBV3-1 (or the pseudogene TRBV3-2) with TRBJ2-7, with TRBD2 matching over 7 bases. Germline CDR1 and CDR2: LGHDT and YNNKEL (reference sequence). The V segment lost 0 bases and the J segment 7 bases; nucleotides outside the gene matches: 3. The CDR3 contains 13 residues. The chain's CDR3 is CASSQEWGGEQYF. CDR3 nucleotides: TGTGCCAGCAGCCAAGAGTGGGGGGGTGAGCAGTACTTC.

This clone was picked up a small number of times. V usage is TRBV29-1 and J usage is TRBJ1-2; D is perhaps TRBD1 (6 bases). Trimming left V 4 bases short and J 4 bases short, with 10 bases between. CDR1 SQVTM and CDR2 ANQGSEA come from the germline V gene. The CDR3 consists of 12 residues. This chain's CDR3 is CSVAGQSYGYTF. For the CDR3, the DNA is TGCAGCGTTGCCGGACAGAGCTATGGCTACACCTTC.

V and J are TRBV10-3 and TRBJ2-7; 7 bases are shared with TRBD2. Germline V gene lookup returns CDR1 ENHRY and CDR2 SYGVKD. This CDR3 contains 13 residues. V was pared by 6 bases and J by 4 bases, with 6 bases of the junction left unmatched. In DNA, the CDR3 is TGTGCCATCAGCGGGGGAGGGAGATACGAGCAGTACTTC. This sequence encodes CAISGGGRYEQYF.

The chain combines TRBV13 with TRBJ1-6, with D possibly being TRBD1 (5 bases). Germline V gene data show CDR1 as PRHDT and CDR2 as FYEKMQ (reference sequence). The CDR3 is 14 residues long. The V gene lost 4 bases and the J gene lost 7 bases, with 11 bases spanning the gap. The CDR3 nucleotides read TGTGCCAGCAGCTCCGGCGACAGAAATTCACCCCTCCACTTT. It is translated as CASSSGDRNSPLHF.

CDR3 region: CASSYLTQGFYEQYF. Written as DNA, the CDR3 is TGTGCCAGCAGTTATCTTACCCAGGGTTTTTACGAGCAGTACTTC. The chain recombines TRBV6-5 with TRBJ2-7; D is possibly TRBD1 (5 bases). V lost 3 bases and J 4 bases, leaving 16 bases between the germline ends. Germline V CDR1 and CDR2: MNHEY, SVGAGI. This CDR3 is 15 amino acids long.

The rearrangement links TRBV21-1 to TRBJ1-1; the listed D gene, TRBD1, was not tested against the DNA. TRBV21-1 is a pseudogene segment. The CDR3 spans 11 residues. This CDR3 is CASRMATEAFF. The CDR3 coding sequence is TGTGCCAGCAGGATGGCCACTGAAGCTTTCTTT.

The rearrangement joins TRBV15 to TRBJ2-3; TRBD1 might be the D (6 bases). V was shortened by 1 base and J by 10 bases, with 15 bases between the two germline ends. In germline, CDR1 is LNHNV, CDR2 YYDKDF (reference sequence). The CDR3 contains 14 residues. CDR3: CATSRVAGAPSQYF. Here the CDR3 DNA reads TGTGCCACCAGCAGAGTGGCAGGGGCCCCGTCGCAGTATTTT.

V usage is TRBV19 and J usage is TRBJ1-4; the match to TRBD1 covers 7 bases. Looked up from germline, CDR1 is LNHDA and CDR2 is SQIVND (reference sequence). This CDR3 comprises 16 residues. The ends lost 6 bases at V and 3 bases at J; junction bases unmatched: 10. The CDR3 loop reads CASSYNEDRANEKLFF. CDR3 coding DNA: TGTGCCAGTAGCTATAACGAAGACAGGGCTAATGAAAAACTGTTTTTT. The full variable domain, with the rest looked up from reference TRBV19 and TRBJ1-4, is DGGITQSPKYLFRKEGQNVTLSCEQNLNHDAMYWYRQDPGQGLRLIYYSQIVNDFQKGDIAEGYSVSREKKESFPLTVTSAQKNPTAFYLCASSYNEDRANEKLFFGSGTQLSVL.

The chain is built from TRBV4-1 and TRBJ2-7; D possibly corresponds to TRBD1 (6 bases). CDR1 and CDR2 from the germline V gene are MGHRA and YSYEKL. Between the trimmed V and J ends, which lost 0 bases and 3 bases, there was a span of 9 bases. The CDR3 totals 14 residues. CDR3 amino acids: CASSQEAGDYEQYF. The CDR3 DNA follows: TGCGCCAGCAGCCAAGAGGCAGGGGACTACGAGCAGTACTTC.

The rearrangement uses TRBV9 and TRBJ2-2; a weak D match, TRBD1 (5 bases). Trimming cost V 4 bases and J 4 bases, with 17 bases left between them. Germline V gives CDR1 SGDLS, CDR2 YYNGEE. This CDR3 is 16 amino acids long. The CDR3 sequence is CASSPHPGFGTGELFF. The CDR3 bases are TGTGCCAGCAGCCCCCACCCAGGGTTTGGCACCGGGGAGCTGTTTTTT.

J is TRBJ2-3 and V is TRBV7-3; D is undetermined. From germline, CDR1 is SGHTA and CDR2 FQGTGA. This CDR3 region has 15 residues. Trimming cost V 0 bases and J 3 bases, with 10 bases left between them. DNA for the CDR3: TGTGCCAGCAGCTTAACTCCCAGATTAACAGATACGCAGTATTTT. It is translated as CASSLTPRLTDTQYF.

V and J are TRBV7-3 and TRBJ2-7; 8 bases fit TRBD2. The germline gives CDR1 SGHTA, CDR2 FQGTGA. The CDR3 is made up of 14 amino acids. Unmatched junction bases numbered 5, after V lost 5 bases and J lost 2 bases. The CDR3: CASSTAGGTYEQYF. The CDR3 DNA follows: TGTGCCAGCAGCACGGCGGGGGGTACCTACGAGCAGTACTTC. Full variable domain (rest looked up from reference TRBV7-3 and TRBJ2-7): GAGVSQTPSNKVTEKGKYVELRCDPISGHTALYWYRQSLGQGPEFLIYFQGTGAADDSGLPNDRFFAVRPEGSVSTLKIQRTERGDSAVYLCASSTAGGTYEQYFGPGTRLTVT.

The CDR3 region is CASSQAGQGRSGANVLTF. CDR3 sequence (DNA): TGTGCCAGCAGCCAAGCGGGACAGGGACGCTCTGGGGCCAACGTCCTGACTTTC. The chain combines TRBV3-1 (or the pseudogene TRBV3-2) with TRBJ2-6, with 9 positions matching TRBD1. With 1 base clipped from V and 0 bases from J, the junction kept 4 bases outside the gene matches. Germline CDR1 is LGHDT and CDR2 is YNNKEL (reference sequence). The CDR3 loop spans 18 amino acids.

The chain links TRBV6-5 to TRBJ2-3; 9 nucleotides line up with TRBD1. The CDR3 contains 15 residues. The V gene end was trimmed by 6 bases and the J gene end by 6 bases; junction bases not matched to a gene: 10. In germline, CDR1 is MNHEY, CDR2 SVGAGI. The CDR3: CASRPGTGNSDTQYF. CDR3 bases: TGTGCCAGCAGACCCGGGACAGGGAATTCGGATACGCAGTATTTT.